The 8 T cell receptor beta chains below all came from one sample that was sequenced in a study of neurological immune-mediated disorders. Each CDR3 protein is one row after TCRdb ran MiXCR on the 5' RACE reads. Among roughly 75,000 distinct CDR3 sequences listed, approximately 2.8% were seen once. Sequences were obtained from PBMCs. Source of these receptors: a woman aged 30 to 39 with multiple sclerosis.

There are many counts of this clonotype. The chain uses TRBV6-6 and TRBJ2-1, with D hard to call. Germline V gene lookup returns CDR1 MNHNY and CDR2 SVGAGI (reference sequence). This CDR3 is 14 amino acids long. The V gene lost 2 bases and the J gene lost 6 bases, with 11 bases spanning the gap. The DNA of the CDR3 is TGTGCCAGCAGTTACAGCTCCCAAGCCAATGAGCAGTTCTTC. Translating gives CASSYSSQANEQFF.

In its sample, this clonotype was seen many times. The chain links TRBV7-2 to TRBJ2-1; the D is unclear. Per the germline V gene, CDR1 is SGHTA and CDR2 is FQGNSA. The CDR3 loop spans 15 amino acids. The germline V and J ends were trimmed by 4 bases and 4 bases, with 14 bases remaining between them. Here the CDR3 DNA reads TGTGCCAGCAGCTGGCGACCCTCACTGTACAATGAGCAGTTCTTC. It encodes CASSWRPSLYNEQFF.

The sample holds many counts of this clonotype. The V and J genes are TRBV29-1 and TRBJ2-3; D is unclear. CDR1 SQVTM and CDR2 ANQGSEA come from the germline V gene. The CDR3 is made up of 13 amino acids. V gave up 7 bases and J gave up 3 bases, with 14 bases separating them. The CDR3 nucleotides read TGCAGCGCCGGGTGGTCCTCGACAGATACGCAGTATTTT. Amino acids: CSAGWSSTDTQYF.

This clonotype was seen repeatedly, ten times or more. The J gene is TRBJ1-1, the V gene TRBV5-1, with TRBD1 matching over 9 bases. There are 15 residues in the CDR3. CDR1 is SGHRS, CDR2 YFSETQ, per germline. With 4 bases clipped from V and 6 bases from J, the junction kept 10 bases outside the gene matches. DNA for the CDR3: TGCGCCAGCAGCCCCACTACAGGGGGCAGTTCTGAAGCTTTCTTT. It codes for CASSPTTGGSSEAFF. Together with reference TRBV5-1 and TRBJ1-1, the CDR3 gives the full variable domain: KAGVTQTPRYLIKTRGQQVTLSCSPISGHRSVSWYQQTPGQGLQFLFEYFSETQRNKGNFPGRFSGRQFSNSRSEMNVSTLELGDSALYLCASSPTTGGSSEAFFGQGTRLTVV.

This clonotype was picked up many times. The CDR3 loop reads CAISDLAEQYF. The CDR3 coding sequence is TGTGCCATCAGTGACTTAGCCGAGCAGTACTTC. The rearrangement uses TRBV10-3 and TRBJ2-7; D remains unclear. The CDR3 spans 11 residues. Trimming removed 3 bases from V and 6 bases from J, with 6 bases in between. Germline CDR1 reads ENHRY; CDR2 reads SYGVKD.

The sample holds many counts of this clonotype. The V call is TRBV27, the J call TRBJ2-1; D is perhaps TRBD1 (6 bases). CDR1 and CDR2 from the germline V gene are MNHEY and SMNVEV (reference sequence). V was pared by 4 bases and J by 3 bases, with 13 bases between. This CDR3 contains 15 residues. The CDR3 sequence: CASSYQGNRYNEQFF. The CDR3 coding sequence is TGTGCCAGCAGTTACCAGGGGAACCGCTACAATGAGCAGTTCTTC.

This clonotype was recorded many times. The V call is TRBV5-1, the J call TRBJ2-3; maybe TRBD1 (6 bases). CDR1 SGHRS and CDR2 YFSETQ come from the germline V gene. Trimming took 1 base from V and 5 from J, leaving 14 bases between them. The CDR3 consists of 15 residues. The CDR3 sequence is CASSLTGSSEDTQYF. As DNA, the CDR3 is TGCGCCAGCAGCTTGACAGGGTCCTCGGAAGATACGCAGTATTTT.

This clonotype occurred many times. The CDR3 is CATSDYYYGYTF. DNA of the CDR3: TGTGCCACCAGTGATTATTACTATGGCTACACCTTC. The V and J genes are TRBV24-1 and TRBJ1-2; D gene unclear. The CDR3 length is 12 residues. The V gene's germline CDR1 is KGHDR and CDR2 SFDVKD. V was cut by 2 bases and J by 3 bases, with 3 bases left in between.